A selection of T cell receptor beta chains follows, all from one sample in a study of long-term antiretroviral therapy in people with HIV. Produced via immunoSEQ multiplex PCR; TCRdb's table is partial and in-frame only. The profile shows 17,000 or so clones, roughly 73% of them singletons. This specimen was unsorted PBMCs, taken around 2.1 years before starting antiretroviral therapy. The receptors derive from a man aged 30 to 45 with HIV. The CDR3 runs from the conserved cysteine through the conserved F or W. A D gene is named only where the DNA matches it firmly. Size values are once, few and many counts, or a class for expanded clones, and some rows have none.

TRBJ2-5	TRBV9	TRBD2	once	TGTGCCAGCAGCCCGAGGACTAGCGGAGAGACCCAGTACTTC	CASSPRTSGETQYF
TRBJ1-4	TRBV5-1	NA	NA	TGCGCCAGCAGCTTGGGGGTAGCTTCACCGGGTGAAAAACTGTTTTTT	CASSLGVASPGEKLFF
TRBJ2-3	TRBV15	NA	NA	TGTGCCACCAGCAGAGATCTCACCGGGACTCAGAAAACAGATACGCAGTATTTT	CATSRDLTGTQKTDTQYF
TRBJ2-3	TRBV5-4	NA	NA	TGTGCCAGCAGCTTGGATGGGGGTTGGACAGATACGCAGTATTTT	CASSLDGGWTDTQYF
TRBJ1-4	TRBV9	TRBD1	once	TGTGCCAGCAGCTCTCCGACAGGGTCAAATGAAAAACTGTTTTTT	CASSSPTGSNEKLFF
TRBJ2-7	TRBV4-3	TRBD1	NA	TGCGCCAGCAGCCAGGCTACGGGACAGTCCTACGAGCAGTACTTC	CASSQATGQSYEQYF
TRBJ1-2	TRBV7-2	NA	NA	TGTGCCAGCAGCTTCGGGGCGAGCTACACCTTC	CASSFGASYTF
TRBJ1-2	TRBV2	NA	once	TGTGCCAGCAGTGTAGTGAGGTGGGGGGGCCCTAACTATGGCTACACCTTC	CASSVVRWGGPNYGYTF
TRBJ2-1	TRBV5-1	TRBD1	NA	TGCGCCAGCAGCTTTGACAGGGGAGGTGAGCAGTTCTTC	CASSFDRGGEQFF
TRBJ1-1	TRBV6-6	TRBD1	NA	TGTGCCAGCAGACAAGACGGGACAGGGGTCTCAGTAGCTTTCTTT	CASRQDGTGVSVAFF
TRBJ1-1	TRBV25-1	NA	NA	TGTGCCAGCAGGACCGCCGACGGAGCTTTCTTT	CASRTADGAFF
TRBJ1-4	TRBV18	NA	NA	TGTGCCAGCTCACCGGCACCCCTGGGGGGCGCGGATGAAAAACTGTTTTTT	CASSPAPLGGADEKLFF
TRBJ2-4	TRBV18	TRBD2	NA	TGTGCCAGCTCACCACCGTCACTAGCGGGAGGTGAAAACATTCAGTACTTC	CASSPPSLAGGENIQYF
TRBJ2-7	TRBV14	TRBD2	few	TGTGCCAGCAGGCAAGAGGGGACTAGCTACGAGCAGTACTTC	CASRQEGTSYEQYF
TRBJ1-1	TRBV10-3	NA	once	TGTGCCATCAGTTACGAGGGTATAACTGAAGCTTTCTTT	CAISYEGITEAFF
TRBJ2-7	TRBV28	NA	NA	TGTGCCAGCAGTTTAAGGAACGAGCAGTACTTC	CASSLRNEQYF
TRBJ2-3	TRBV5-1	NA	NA	TGCGCCAGCAGCCAGGGACACAACACAGATACGCAGTATTTT	CASSQGHNTDTQYF
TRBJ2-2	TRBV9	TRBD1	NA	TGTGCCAGCAGCGACAACGGGGGGACAGGGTTCACCGGGGAGCTGTTTTTT	CASSDNGGTGFTGELFF
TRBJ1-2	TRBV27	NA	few	TGTGCCAGCAGTTTTCACCGAAGGGGCGTCGGCTACACCTTC	CASSFHRRGVGYTF
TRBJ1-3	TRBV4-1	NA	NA	TGCGCCAGCAGCCAAGGATCCGGAAACACCATATATTTT	CASSQGSGNTIYF
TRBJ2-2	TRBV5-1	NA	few	TGCGCCAGCACTCGGGGTGACACCGGGGAGCTGTTTTTT	CASTRGDTGELFF
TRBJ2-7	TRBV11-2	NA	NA	TGTGCCAGCAGCTTAGATCGGGACTACGAGCAGTACTTC	CASSLDRDYEQYF
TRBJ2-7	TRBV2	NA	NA	TGTGCCAGCACCCTCCGCGAGGGGTGGCAGTACTTC	CASTLREGWQYF
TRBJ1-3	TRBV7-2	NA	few	TGTGCCAGCAGCTTAGATTCCAGTACTATTGGAAACACCATATATTTT	CASSLDSSTIGNTIYF
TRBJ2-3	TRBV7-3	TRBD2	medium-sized	TGTGCCAGCAGCTCGGCGGGGGGGCAAATAGATACGCAGTATTTT	CASSSAGGQIDTQYF
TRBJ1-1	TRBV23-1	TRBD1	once	TGCGCTTCAAAGGGGACAGCGAACACTGAAGCTTTCTTT	CASKGTANTEAFF
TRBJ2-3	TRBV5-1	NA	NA	TGCGCCAGCAGCTTGGCAACCGCTACAGGGTCCGATACGCAGTATTTT	CASSLATATGSDTQYF
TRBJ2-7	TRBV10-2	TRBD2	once	TGCGCCAGCAGGGCGGGAGCAGCGTACGAGCAGTACTTC	CASRAGAAYEQYF
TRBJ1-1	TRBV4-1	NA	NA	TGCGCCAGCAGCCAAGATCATAACACTGAAGCTTTCTTT	CASSQDHNTEAFF
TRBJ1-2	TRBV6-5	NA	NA	TGTGCCAGCAGTTACGGGGGCAAGGGTGAGGGAGGCTACACCTTC	CASSYGGKGEGGYTF
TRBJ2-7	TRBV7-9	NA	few	TGTGCCAGCAGCTCAGGGACTTGGGCTTACGAGCAGTACTTC	CASSSGTWAYEQYF
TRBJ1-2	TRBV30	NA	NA	TGTGCCTGGAGGCACAGTTCGGAGGGCTACACCTTC	CAWRHSSEGYTF
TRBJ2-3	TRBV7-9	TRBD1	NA	TGTGCCAGCAGCTTACCGGGACAGGGGGGTGATACGCAGTATTTT	CASSLPGQGGDTQYF
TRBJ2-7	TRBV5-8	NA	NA	TGTGCCAGCAGACCCGTTGGGCGGGCCACCTACGAGCAGTACTTC	CASRPVGRATYEQYF
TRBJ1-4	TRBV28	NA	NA	TGTGCCAGCAGTACTATAAGACAGGCTGTAATGAAGGAACTGTTTTTT	CASSTIRQAVMKELFF
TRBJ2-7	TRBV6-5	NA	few	TGTGCCAGCAGTTACTCTCCTGGGTCGGGCGAGCAGTACTTC	CASSYSPGSGEQYF
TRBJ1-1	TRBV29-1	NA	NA	TGCAGCGTTGGGTCAGGGGCTACTGAAGCTTTCTTT	CSVGSGATEAFF
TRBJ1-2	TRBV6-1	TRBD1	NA	TGTGCCAGCAGCGATTGGGACAGGGGGGATGGCTACACCTTC	CASSDWDRGDGYTF
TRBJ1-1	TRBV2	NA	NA	TGTGCCAGCAGTGCCCGACAGTTCATGAACACTGAAGCTTTCTTT	CASSARQFMNTEAFF
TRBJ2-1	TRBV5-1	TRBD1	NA	TGCGCCAGCAGCTTTCCCGGGACAGGGTTGGATGAGCAGTTCTTC	CASSFPGTGLDEQFF
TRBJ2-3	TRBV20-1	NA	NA	TGCAGTGCTCCGAAGGGTAGTACGCAGTATTTT	CSAPKGSTQYF
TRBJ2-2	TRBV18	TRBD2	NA	TGTGCCAGCTCACAACTAGCGGGGGACACCGGGGAGCTGTTTTTT	CASSQLAGDTGELFF
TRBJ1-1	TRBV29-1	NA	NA	TGCAGCGTTGCTCCGGACACGATACTGAACACTGAAGCTTTCTTT	CSVAPDTILNTEAFF
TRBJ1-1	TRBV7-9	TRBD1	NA	TGTGCCAGCAGCACTTACAGGGGGCTTGAGAACACTGAAGCTTTCTTT	CASSTYRGLENTEAFF
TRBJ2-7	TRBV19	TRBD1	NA	TGTGCCAGTAGTATGACGGGACAGGGTTTGCAGCAGTACTTC	CASSMTGQGLQQYF
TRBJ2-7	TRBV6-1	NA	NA	TGTGCCAGCAGTGAAGCGCGTAGTTACGAGCAGTACTTC	CASSEARSYEQYF
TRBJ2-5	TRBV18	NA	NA	TGTGCCAGCTCACCATCAAACCAAGAGACCCAGTACTTC	CASSPSNQETQYF
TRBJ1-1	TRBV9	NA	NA	TGTGCCAGCAGCGTAGTCCAAGGAGGAACTCGGTTGGACACTGAAGCTTTCTTT	CASSVVQGGTRLDTEAFF
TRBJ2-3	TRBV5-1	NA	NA	TGCGCCAGCAGCCAGTTTGACCGGGATACAGATACGCAGTATTTT	CASSQFDRDTDTQYF
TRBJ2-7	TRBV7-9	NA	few	TGTGCCAGCAGCCTGTCACAGAGCTCCTACGAGCAGTACTTC	CASSLSQSSYEQYF
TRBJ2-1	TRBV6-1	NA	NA	TGTGCCAGCAGTGCCCCCGGGAGCGGATCTGACAATGAGCAGTTCTTC	CASSAPGSGSDNEQFF
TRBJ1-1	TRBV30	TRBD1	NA	TGTGCCTGGACTTTGGACAGGCCATTGAACACTGAAGCTTTCTTT	CAWTLDRPLNTEAFF
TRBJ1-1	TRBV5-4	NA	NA	TGTGCCAGCAGCTTTCCGGGGGCCCCTGCGGCTTTCTTT	CASSFPGAPAAFF
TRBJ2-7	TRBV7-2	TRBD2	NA	TGTGCCAGCAGCCTAACGACTAGCGGTAAATACGAGCAGTACTTC	CASSLTTSGKYEQYF
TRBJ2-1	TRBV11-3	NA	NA	TGTGCCAGCAGCTTCGGCGACAATGAGCAGTTCTTC	CASSFGDNEQFF
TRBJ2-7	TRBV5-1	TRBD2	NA	TGCGCCAGCAGCCAAGTTAGCGGGAGTTTCCACGAGCAGTACTTC	CASSQVSGSFHEQYF
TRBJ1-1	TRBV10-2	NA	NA	TGCGCCAGCCACGCCCGGTGGGCGGGGAGGACTGAAGCTTTCTTT	CASHARWAGRTEAFF
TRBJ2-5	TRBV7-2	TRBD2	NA	TGTGCCAGCAGCTTATCTGGGGGGGGAGCGGAGACCCAGTACTTC	CASSLSGGGAETQYF
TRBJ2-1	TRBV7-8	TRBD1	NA	TGTGCCAGCGGACAGGCAAACAATGAGCAGTTCTTC	CASGQANNEQFF
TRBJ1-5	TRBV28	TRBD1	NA	TGTGCCAGCACTCCCACAGGGGCGTTTCTGCCCCAGCATTTT	CASTPTGAFLPQHF